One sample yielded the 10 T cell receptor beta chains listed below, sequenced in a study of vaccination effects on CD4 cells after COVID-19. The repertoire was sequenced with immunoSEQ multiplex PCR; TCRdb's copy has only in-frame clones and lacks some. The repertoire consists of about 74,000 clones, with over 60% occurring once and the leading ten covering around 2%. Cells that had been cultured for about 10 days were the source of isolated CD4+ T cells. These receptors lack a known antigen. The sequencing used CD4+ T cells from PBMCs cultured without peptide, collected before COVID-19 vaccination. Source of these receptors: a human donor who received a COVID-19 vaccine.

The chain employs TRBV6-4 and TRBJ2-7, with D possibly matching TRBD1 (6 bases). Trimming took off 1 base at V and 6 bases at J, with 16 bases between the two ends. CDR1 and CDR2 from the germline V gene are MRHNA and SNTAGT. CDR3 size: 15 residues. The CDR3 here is CASSDFLQGRGEQYV. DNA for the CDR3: TGTGCCAGCAGTGACTTTTTACAGGGCCGCGGCGAGCAGTACGTC.

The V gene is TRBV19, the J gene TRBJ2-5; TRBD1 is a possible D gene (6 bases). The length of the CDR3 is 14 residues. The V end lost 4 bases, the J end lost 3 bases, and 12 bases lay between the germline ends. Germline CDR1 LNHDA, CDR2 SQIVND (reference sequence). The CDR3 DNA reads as TGTGCCAGTAGTACCAACCGGGACAAAGAGACCCAGTACTTC. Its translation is CASSTNRDKETQYF.

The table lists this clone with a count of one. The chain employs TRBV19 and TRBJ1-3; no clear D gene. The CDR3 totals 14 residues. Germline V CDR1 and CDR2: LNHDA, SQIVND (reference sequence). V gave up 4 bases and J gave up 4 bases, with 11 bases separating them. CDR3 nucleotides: TGTGCCAGTAGTACTGTGCCCACGGGAAACACCATATATTTT. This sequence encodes CASSTVPTGNTIYF.

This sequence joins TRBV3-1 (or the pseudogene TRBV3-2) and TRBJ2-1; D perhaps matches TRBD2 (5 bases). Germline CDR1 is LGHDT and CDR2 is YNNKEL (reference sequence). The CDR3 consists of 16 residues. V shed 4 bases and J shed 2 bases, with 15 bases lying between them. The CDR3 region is CASSPTSSGPYNEQFF. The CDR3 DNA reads TGTGCCAGCAGCCCAACTTCCAGCGGCCCCTACAATGAGCAGTTCTTC.

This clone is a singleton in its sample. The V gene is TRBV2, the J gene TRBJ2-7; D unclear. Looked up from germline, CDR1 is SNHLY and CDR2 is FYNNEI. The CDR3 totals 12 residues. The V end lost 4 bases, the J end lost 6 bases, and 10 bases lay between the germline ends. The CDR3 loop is CASSGDSGEQYV. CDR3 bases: TGTGCCAGCAGTGGGGATTCGGGCGAGCAGTACGTC.

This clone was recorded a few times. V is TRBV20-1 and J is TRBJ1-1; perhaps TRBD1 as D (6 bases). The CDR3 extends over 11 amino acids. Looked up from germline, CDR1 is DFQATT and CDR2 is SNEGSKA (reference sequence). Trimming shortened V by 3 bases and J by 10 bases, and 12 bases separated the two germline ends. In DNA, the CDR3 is TGCAGTGCTAGCCCACAGGGAACAGCTTTCTTT. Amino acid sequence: CSASPQGTAFF.

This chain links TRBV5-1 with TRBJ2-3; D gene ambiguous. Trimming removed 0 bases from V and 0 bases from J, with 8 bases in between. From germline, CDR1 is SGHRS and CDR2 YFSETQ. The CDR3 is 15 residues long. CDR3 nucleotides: TGCGCCAGCAGCTTGGTGGTATCTAGCACAGATACGCAGTATTTT. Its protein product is CASSLVVSSTDTQYF.

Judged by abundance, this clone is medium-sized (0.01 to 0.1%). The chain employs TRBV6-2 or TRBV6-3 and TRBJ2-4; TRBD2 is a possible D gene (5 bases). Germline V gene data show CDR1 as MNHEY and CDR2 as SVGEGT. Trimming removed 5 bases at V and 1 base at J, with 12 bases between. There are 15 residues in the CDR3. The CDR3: CASSQLVLAKNIQYF. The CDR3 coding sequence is TGTGCCAGCAGTCAACTAGTTCTGGCCAAAAACATTCAGTACTTC.

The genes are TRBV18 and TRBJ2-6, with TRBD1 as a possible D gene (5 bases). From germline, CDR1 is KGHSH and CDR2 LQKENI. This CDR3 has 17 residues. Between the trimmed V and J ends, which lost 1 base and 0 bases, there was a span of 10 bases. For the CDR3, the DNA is TGTGCCAGCTCACCACAACAGGTTAGCTCTGGGGCCAACGTCCTGACTTTC. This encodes CASSPQQVSSGANVLTF.

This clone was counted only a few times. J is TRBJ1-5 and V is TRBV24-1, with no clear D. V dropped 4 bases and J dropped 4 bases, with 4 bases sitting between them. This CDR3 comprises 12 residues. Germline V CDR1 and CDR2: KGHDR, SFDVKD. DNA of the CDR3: TGTGCCACCAGTGACGTAAATCAGCCCCAGCATTTT. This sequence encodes CATSDVNQPQHF.